The next 21 T cell receptor beta chains were all read from a single sample in a study of memory CD4+ T cells and cytomegalovirus serostatus. The sort gate was single viable CD3+CD4+CD8-CD45RO+ cells for memory CD4+ T cells. Only in-frame clones appear in the TCRdb table, and some are missing; sequencing was by immunoSEQ multiplex PCR. Among some 66,000 clones, 76% were seen once, and the ten largest hold about 4.3%. The sample consisted of memory CD4+ T cells from blood. These receptors were obtained from an adult in good health and CMV-seropositive.

V and J are TRBV20-1 and TRBJ2-1; a weak D match, TRBD2 (6 bases). Trimming cost V 3 bases and J 12 bases, with 12 bases left between them. Germline V gene data show CDR1 as DFQATT and CDR2 as SNEGSKA (reference sequence). This CDR3 comprises 11 residues. The CDR3 DNA is TGCAGTGCTAGTTACGGGGGTCTGCAGTTCTTC. The encoded protein is CSASYGGLQFF.

The V and J genes are TRBV11-3 and TRBJ2-7, with TRBD2 matching over 10 bases. J lost 1 base, V lost 2 bases, and 2 bases had no gene match. The CDR3 sequence is 15 residues long. Germline assignment: CDR1 SGHNT and CDR2 YENEEA. This CDR3 is CASSLSSGGSYEQYF. In DNA, the CDR3 is TGTGCCAGCAGCTTATCTAGCGGGGGATCCTACGAGCAGTACTTC.

This chain connects TRBV2 to TRBJ1-5, with D perhaps matching TRBD1 (6 bases). V lost 8 bases to trimming and J lost 0 bases, with 11 bases between them. CDR1 is SNHLY and CDR2 is FYNNEI in the germline V gene. The CDR3 loop spans 14 amino acids. CDR3 coding DNA: TGTGCCAGCGAAAAAGGGGGTAGCAATCAGCCCCAGCATTTT. Residues: CASEKGGSNQPQHF.

The chain employs TRBV11-2 and TRBJ1-1; weak D call: TRBD1 (6 bases). The CDR3 contains 15 residues. Between the trimmed V and J ends, which lost 5 bases and 1 base, there was a span of 14 bases. CDR1 is SGHAT, CDR2 FQNNGV, per germline. The CDR3 bases are TGTGCCAGCAGCCTTGCCCGGACAGCGAACACTGAAGCTTTCTTT. Protein: CASSLARTANTEAFF. The variable domain in full, with the rest retrieved from reference TRBV11-2 and TRBJ1-1, is EAGVAQSPRYKIIEKRQSVAFWCNPISGHATLYWYQQILGQGPKLLIQFQNNGVVDDSQLPKDRFSAERLKGVDSTLKIQPAKLEDSAVYLCASSLARTANTEAFFGQGTRLTVV.

The V gene is TRBV5-1, the J gene TRBJ2-1, with D possibly being TRBD1 or TRBD2 (5 bases each). The CDR3 contains 14 residues. The germline V gene has CDR1 SGHRS and CDR2 YFSETQ. Trimming stripped 0 bases from V and 5 bases from J, with 9 bases between. In DNA form, the CDR3 reads TGCGCCAGCAGCTTGGTAGGGACGCACAATGAGCAGTTCTTC. Its translation: CASSLVGTHNEQFF.

V is TRBV5-8 and J is TRBJ2-1, with D tentatively TRBD2 (5 bases). The CDR3 spans 11 residues. Germline CDR1 is SGHTS and CDR2 is YDEGEE. Trimming cost V 4 bases and J 9 bases, with 8 bases left between them. For the CDR3, the DNA is TGTGCCAGCAGCACGGGGATTGAGCAGTTCTTC. Its protein product is CASSTGIEQFF.

The J gene is TRBJ1-4, the V gene TRBV5-4; D not certain. Trimming left V 5 bases short and J 0 bases short, with 11 bases between. Per the germline V gene, CDR1 is SGHNT and CDR2 is YYREEE (reference sequence). The CDR3 consists of 15 residues. The CDR3 protein is CASSLEGSTNEKLFF. CDR3 coding DNA: TGTGCCAGCAGTCTCGAAGGGTCAACTAATGAAAAACTGTTTTTT.

The CDR3 DNA reads TGCAGCGTGAAAGACAGGGACCATGAGCAGTTCTTC. Protein: CSVKDRDHEQFF. The rearrangement links TRBV29-1 to TRBJ2-1; 7 bases map to TRBD1. The CDR3 loop spans 12 amino acids. In germline, CDR1 is SQVTM, CDR2 ANQGSEA. Trimming took 6 bases from V and 8 from J; bases not matched to a gene: 7.

This clone has more than one count but fewer than ten. The V and J genes are TRBV5-6 and TRBJ2-3; 12 nucleotides line up with TRBD2. The CDR3 has 19 amino acids. Germline CDR1 and CDR2: SGHDT and YYEEEE. Trimming at V came to 0 bases and at J to 1 base, leaving 9 bases not matched to a gene. CDR3 coding DNA: TGTGCCAGCAGCTTGGGACTAGCGGGGGTACTAAGGCGCACAGATACGCAGTATTTT. Translation: CASSLGLAGVLRRTDTQYF.

This rearrangement joins TRBV7-8 to TRBJ1-2; 9 positions match TRBD1. Germline-derived CDR1 and CDR2 are SGHVS and FQNEAQ. The V segment lost 5 bases and the J segment 3 bases; nucleotides outside the gene matches: 4. This CDR3 is built from 14 residues. CDR3 in DNA: TGTGCCAGCAGCCCTAGGACAGGGGACTATGGCTACACCTTC. This encodes CASSPRTGDYGYTF.

The chain is built from TRBV6-6 and TRBJ2-3, with D possibly called TRBD1 or TRBD2 (5 bases each). CDR3 size: 14 residues. The V end was cut by 10 bases, the J end by 4 bases, with 18 bases between. The germline gives CDR1 MNHNY, CDR2 SVGAGI (reference sequence). Here the CDR3 reads CATSEGFGSDTQYF. The DNA of the CDR3 is TGTGCCACCAGCGAGGGGTTTGGATCAGATACGCAGTATTTT.

This clone turned up a few times. The chain employs TRBV7-2 and TRBJ2-5; weak D call: TRBD1 (5 bases). This CDR3 spans 16 amino acids. Trimming shortened V by 1 base and J by 1 base, and 13 bases separated the two germline ends. Germline lookup yields CDR1 SGHTA and CDR2 FQGNSA. The CDR3, as DNA: TGTGCCAGCAGCTTAGGGGGCGGAGTGACCCAAGAGACCCAGTACTTC. This codes for CASSLGGGVTQETQYF.

This clone was observed a handful of times. The chain uses TRBV5-1 and TRBJ2-5, with 9 nucleotides matching TRBD2. This CDR3 is 14 amino acids long. CDR1 is SGHRS, CDR2 YFSETQ, per germline. V lost 4 bases, J lost 4 bases, and 5 bases stayed unmatched. The CDR3 bases are TGCGCCAGCAGCCTCCAGACTAGCGGAGAGACCCAGTACTTC. Protein product: CASSLQTSGETQYF.

The chain is built from TRBV28 and TRBJ2-7; weak D call: TRBD2 (5 bases). Trimming pared 2 bases from V and 1 base from J, leaving 15 bases between. This CDR3 has 16 residues. CDR1 is MDHEN, CDR2 SYDVKM, per germline. CDR3 residues: CASSLRVGLRSYEQYF. CDR3 bases: TGTGCCAGCAGTTTACGGGTTGGACTCAGATCCTACGAGCAGTACTTC. Based on the CDR3 plus reference TRBV28 and TRBJ2-7, the full variable domain is DVKVTQSSRYLVKRTGEKVFLECVQDMDHENMFWYRQDPGLGLRLIYFSYDVKMKEKGDIPEGYSVSREKKERFSLILESASTNQTSMYLCASSLRVGLRSYEQYFGPGTRLTVT.

The chain joins TRBV30 to TRBJ2-5; D unresolved. The DNA end favors TRBJ2-7, so the J call may be wrong. Looked up from germline, CDR1 is GTSNPN and CDR2 is SVGIG (reference sequence). There are 13 residues in the CDR3. The CDR3 loop is CAWSSGRSYEQYF. The CDR3, as DNA: TGTGCCTGGAGTTCGGGCCGATCCTACGAGCAGTACTTC.

CDR3 amino acids: CASSPGEKLFF. The CDR3 bases are TGTGCCAGCAGTCCGGGGGAAAAACTGTTTTTT. The rearrangement uses TRBV11-2 and TRBJ1-4, with unresolved D. Germline CDR1 reads SGHAT; CDR2 reads FQNNGV. V was clipped by 6 bases and J by 8 bases, with 7 bases between them. The CDR3 is made up of 11 amino acids.

The chain links TRBV19 to TRBJ1-1; 11 positions match TRBD1. Germline V lookup: CDR1 LNHDA, CDR2 SQIVND (reference sequence). The CDR3 runs to 13 residues. With V trimmed by 9 bases and J by 7 bases, 7 bases remained unmatched. The CDR3 loop reads CASAGQGVGEAFF. The CDR3 coding sequence is TGTGCCAGCGCGGGACAGGGGGTGGGTGAAGCTTTCTTT.

This sequence joins TRBV28 and TRBJ1-1, with TRBD1 identical over 10 bases. The ends lost 5 bases at V and 3 bases at J; junction bases unmatched: 6. Germline loops: CDR1 MDHEN, CDR2 SYDVKM. This CDR3 has 15 amino acids. CDR3 residues: CASSRQGAQDTEAFF. The CDR3, as DNA: TGTGCCAGCAGTAGACAGGGGGCGCAGGACACTGAAGCTTTCTTT.

The chain links TRBV10-3 to TRBJ2-1, with D possibly TRBD2 on 6 matching bases. The germline V gene has CDR1 ENHRY and CDR2 SYGVKD. The CDR3 length is 15 residues. The ends were cut back, 8 bases at V and 0 bases at J, with 14 bases in the middle. In nucleotides, the CDR3 is TGTGCCATCCAGGGCGGGAAGAGCTCCTACAATGAGCAGTTCTTC. This sequence encodes CAIQGGKSSYNEQFF.

CDR3 bases: TGCGCCAGCAGTGAGAGTAGCGGGAGCTTCTCCTACGAGCAGTACTTC. Its translation: CASSESSGSFSYEQYF. J is TRBJ2-7 and V is TRBV10-2; 9 positions agree with TRBD2. The CDR3 consists of 16 residues. From germline, CDR1 is WSHSY and CDR2 SAAADI. The V gene end was trimmed by 2 bases and the J gene end by 0 bases; junction bases not matched to a gene: 5.

V usage is TRBV28 and J usage is TRBJ1-5; D gene ambiguous. V was pared by 6 bases and J by 2 bases, with 11 bases between. This CDR3 is built from 14 residues. Germline CDR1 reads MDHEN; CDR2 reads SYDVKM. The DNA for the CDR3 is TGTGCCAGCAGGAAGAATCAGGGCAATCAGCCCCAGCATTTT. This sequence encodes CASRKNQGNQPQHF.